Presented here are 11 T cell receptor beta chains from one specimen sequenced in a study of blood T cells in healthy people across ages. A second PCR of 7 to 11 cycles used a sample-barcoded 5' primer and a J-beta primer mix. TCRdb passed the 5' RACE reads through MiXCR, listing each CDR3 protein once. The repertoire has fewer than 1.5 million distinct CDR3 sequences, about 43% of them found once; the top ten carry approximately 7.9%. The sample consisted of blood. Receptors were obtained from a woman under 30 in good health.

The count of this clonotype is one. This chain joins TRBV28 and TRBJ2-7; 7 positions agree with TRBD2. Germline V gene data show CDR1 as MDHEN and CDR2 as SYDVKM. The CDR3 covers 13 residues. CDR3 amino acids: CGTNGRVSYEQYF. The DNA of the CDR3 is TGTGGTACCAATGGGAGGGTCTCCTACGAGCAGTACTTC.

This clonotype was seen more than once but under ten times. This chain connects TRBV2 to TRBJ2-1; D is ambiguous. V was pared by 3 bases and J by 0 bases, with 9 bases between. The CDR3 totals 15 residues. From germline, CDR1 is SNHLY and CDR2 FYNNEI. CDR3 DNA sequence: TGTGCCAGCAGTGAGGCGGATAGCTCCTACAATGAGCAGTTCTTC. Translation: CASSEADSSYNEQFF.

CDR3 bases: TGTGCCAGCACCAGAGCGGGAATTACCGGGGAGCTGTTTTTT. Translation gives CASTRAGITGELFF. The gene calls are TRBV12-3 or TRBV12-4 and TRBJ2-2; 7 bases map to TRBD2. The CDR3 covers 14 residues. The ends lost 7 bases at V and 5 bases at J; junction bases unmatched: 7.

This clonotype appeared a few times. The chain links TRBV29-1 to TRBJ1-2; 7 bases align to TRBD1. With V trimmed by 7 bases and J by 9 bases, 8 bases remained unmatched. CDR3 length equals 11 residues. Germline loops: CDR1 SQVTM, CDR2 ANQGSEA. The CDR3 coding sequence is TGCAGCGGGAATAGACAGGGTAGCTACACCTTC. This sequence encodes CSGNRQGSYTF.

Notes on this clonotype: At one end the junction does not follow the germline gene, possibly because of a read error. CDR3 protein: CASSLLNSYNGQFF. The CDR3 DNA reads TGTGCCAGCAGCTTATTGAACTCCTACAATGGGCAGTTCTTC. The chain joins TRBV11-2 to TRBJ2-1; D call uncertain. The CDR3 extends over 14 amino acids. Germline CDR1 and CDR2: SGHAT and FQNNGV.

V gene TRBV9 combines with J gene TRBJ2-1; the D gene is possibly TRBD1 (6 bases). The germline V gene encodes CDR1 SGDLS and CDR2 YYNGEE. CDR3 length: 13 amino acids. The V end lost 4 bases, the J end lost 13 bases, and 18 bases lay between the germline ends. CDR3 residues: CASSRTVKETQFF. The CDR3 coding sequence is TGTGCCAGCAGCCGGACAGTGAAAGAGACCCAGTTCTTC.

V is TRBV7-9 and J is TRBJ2-3; 7 bases fit TRBD1. This CDR3 contains 16 residues. Germline CDR1 reads SEHNR; CDR2 reads FQNEAQ (reference sequence). J gave up 2 bases and V 5 bases, and 10 bases lay outside the gene matches. DNA of the CDR3: TGTGCCAGCAGCCCCTACAGTCAGGGGGTCACAGATACGCAGTATTTT. Its translation: CASSPYSQGVTDTQYF. Variable domain in full (rest from reference TRBV7-9 and TRBJ2-3): DTGVSQNPRHKITKRGQNVTFRCDPISEHNRLYWYRQTLGQGPEFLTYFQNEAQLEKSRLLSDRFSAERPKGSFSTLEIQRTEQGDSAMYLCASSPYSQGVTDTQYFGPGTRLTVL.

This clonotype was observed a handful of times. This chain joins TRBV20-1 and TRBJ1-1; D uncertain. V shed 5 bases and J shed 6 bases, with 19 bases lying between them. CDR3 length equals 14 residues. Germline CDR1 DFQATT, CDR2 SNEGSKA (reference sequence). CDR3 bases: TGCAGTGCTCCCAGGATGGGAAGTCCGGCTGAAGCTTTCTTT. It yields the protein CSAPRMGSPAEAFF.

V and J are TRBV20-1 and TRBJ2-7; D not resolved. Trimming took off 1 base at V and 4 bases at J, with 11 bases between the two ends. Looked up from germline, CDR1 is DFQATT and CDR2 is SNEGSKA (reference sequence). The CDR3 extends over 13 amino acids. The CDR3 reads CSARAPLSYEQYF. CDR3 bases: TGCAGTGCTAGAGCCCCCCTCAGTTACGAGCAGTACTTC.

The rearrangement links TRBV12-3 or TRBV12-4 to TRBJ2-1; D is unclear. The V gene lost 2 bases and the J gene lost 0 bases, with 8 bases spanning the gap. The CDR3 covers 15 residues. CDR3 DNA: TGTGCCAGCAGTTTAACTGCCCACTCCTACAATGAGCAGTTCTTC. It specifies CASSLTAHSYNEQFF.

This clonotype is a singleton in its sample. V gene TRBV29-1 combines with J gene TRBJ1-1, with D perhaps TRBD1 (5 bases). CDR1 SQVTM and CDR2 ANQGSEA come from the germline V gene. The CDR3 runs 15 residues. With 3 bases removed from V and 1 base from J, the gap between germline ends came to 15 bases. In DNA, the CDR3 is TGCAGCGTTGATCGGGGAGACAGTCGGAACACTGAAGCTTTCTTT. Residues: CSVDRGDSRNTEAFF.